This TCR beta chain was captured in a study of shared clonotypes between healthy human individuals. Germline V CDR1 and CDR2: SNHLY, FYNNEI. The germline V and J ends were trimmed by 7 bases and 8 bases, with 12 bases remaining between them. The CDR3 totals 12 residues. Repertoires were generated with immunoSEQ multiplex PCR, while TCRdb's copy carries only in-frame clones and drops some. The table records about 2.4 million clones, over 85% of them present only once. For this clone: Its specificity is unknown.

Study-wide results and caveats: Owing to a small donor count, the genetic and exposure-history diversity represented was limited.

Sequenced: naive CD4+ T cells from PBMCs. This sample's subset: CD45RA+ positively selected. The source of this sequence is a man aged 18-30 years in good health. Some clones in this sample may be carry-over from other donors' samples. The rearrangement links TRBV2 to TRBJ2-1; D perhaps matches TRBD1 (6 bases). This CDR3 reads CASTLEGDEQFF. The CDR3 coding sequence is TGTGCCAGCACCCTTGAGGGGGATGAGCAGTTCTTC.